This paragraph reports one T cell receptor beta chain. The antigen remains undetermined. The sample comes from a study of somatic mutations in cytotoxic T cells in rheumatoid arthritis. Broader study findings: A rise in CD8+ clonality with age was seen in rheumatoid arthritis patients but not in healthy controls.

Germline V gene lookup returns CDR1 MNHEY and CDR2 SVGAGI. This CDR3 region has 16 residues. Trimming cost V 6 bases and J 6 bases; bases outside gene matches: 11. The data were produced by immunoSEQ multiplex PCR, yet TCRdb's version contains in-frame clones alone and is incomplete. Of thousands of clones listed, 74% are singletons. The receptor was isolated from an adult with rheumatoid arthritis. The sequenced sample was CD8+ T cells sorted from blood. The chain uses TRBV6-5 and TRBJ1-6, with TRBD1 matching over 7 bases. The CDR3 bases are TGTGCCAGCAGCTACGGGTACAGGGGACGTAATTCACCCCTCCACTTT. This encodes CASSYGYRGRNSPLHF.